A selection of T cell receptor beta chains follows, all from one sample in a study of blood T cells in healthy people across ages. TCRdb independently ran MiXCR on the 5' RACE reads; one entry per CDR3 protein. The sample consists of about a million distinct CDR3 sequences, 30% to 40% of them appearing once. The sample consisted of blood. These TCRs come from a young man in good health. Each CDR3 is given with its conserved first and last residue. Fields, in order: D gene, J gene, V gene, clone size, CDR3 protein, CDR3 DNA. The D gene is left open where the match is weak. The size field is filled for only some rows; it gives once, few, many or a size class.

.	TRBJ2-5	TRBV20-1	.	CSAIRDNQETQYF	TGCAGTGCTATCCGGGACAACCAAGAGACCCAGTACTTC
.	TRBJ1-2	TRBV7-2	.	CASSPRTAAPYGYTF	TGTGCCAGCAGCCCCCGTACGGCTGCTCCCTATGGCTACACCTTC
.	TRBJ2-7	TRBV3-1	.	CASSPRQVLPHEQYF	TGTGCCAGCAGCCCGCGACAGGTCCTCCCCCACGAGCAGTACTTC
.	TRBJ1-2	TRBV29-1	few	CSVGHDGYTF	TGCAGCGTTGGACATGATGGCTACACCTTC
.	TRBJ2-7	TRBV19	.	CASSIEGGEGEQYF	TGTGCCAGTAGTATAGAGGGCGGGGAAGGCGAGCAGTACTTC
.	TRBJ1-2	TRBV25-1	few	CASTSNNRGYTF	TGTGCCAGCACATCGAATAACAGAGGCTACACCTTC
TRBD1	TRBJ1-1	TRBV7-8	.	CASSFHRGEEKVAFF	TGTGCCAGCAGCTTCCACAGGGGAGAGGAGAAGGTAGCTTTCTTT
.	TRBJ2-3	TRBV14	many	CASSLVPTTQYF	TGTGCCAGCAGCCTCGTACCGACTACGCAGTATTTT
.	TRBJ2-1	TRBV6-2/TRBV6-3	.	CASSWPGGSNNEQFF	TGTGCCAGCAGTTGGCCTGGGGGAAGTAACAATGAGCAGTTCTTC
.	TRBJ1-5	TRBV7-9	once	CASSPMTENQPQHF	TGTGCCAGCAGCCCGATGACGGAGAATCAGCCCCAGCATTTT
.	TRBJ2-7	TRBV6-2/TRBV6-3	few	CASRTGVPLEQYF	TGTGCCAGCAGAACGGGGGTCCCCCTCGAGCAGTACTTC
TRBD2	TRBJ2-1	TRBV4-3	few	CASSPAGLSVNEQFF	TGCGCCAGCAGCCCCGCGGGACTATCCGTCAATGAGCAGTTCTTC
.	TRBJ2-1	TRBV2	few	CASSTSEGFYNEQFF	.
TRBD1	TRBJ1-5	TRBV4-2	few	CASSQDTDRQPQHF	TGTGCCAGCAGCCAAGATACGGACAGGCAGCCCCAGCATTTT
.	TRBJ1-1	TRBV12-3/TRBV12-4	.	CASSFSGSEAFF	TGTGCCAGCAGTTTTTCTGGCAGTGAAGCTTTCTTT
TRBD1	TRBJ2-5	TRBV12-3/TRBV12-4	.	CASSPRDSSKETQYF	TGTGCCAGCAGTCCCCGGGACAGCTCTAAAGAGACCCAGTACTTC
.	TRBJ2-2	TRBV20-1	.	CSAPNRDTGELFF	TGCAGTGCCCCGAACAGGGACACCGGGGAGCTGTTTTTT
.	TRBJ2-1	TRBV20-1	.	CSANILPSYNEQFF	TGCAGTGCCAATATTCTTCCCTCCTACAATGAGCAGTTCTTC
.	TRBJ2-5	TRBV27	.	CASSALQAMGETQYF	TGTGCCAGCAGTGCCCTACAGGCGATGGGGGAGACCCAGTACTTC
.	TRBJ2-1	TRBV12-3/TRBV12-4	few	CASTWGTSSSYNEQFF	TGTGCCAGCACCTGGGGGACTTCCAGCTCCTACAATGAGCAGTTCTTC
.	TRBJ2-3	TRBV6-5	.	CASSDARRADTQYF	TGTGCCAGCAGTGACGCGAGGAGGGCAGATACGCAGTATTTT
.	TRBJ1-2	TRBV4-3	.	CASSQDGTRGYTF	TGCGCCAGCAGCCAAGATGGAACACGGGGCTACACCTTC
TRBD1	TRBJ2-7	TRBV12-3/TRBV12-4	.	CASSFRLGTGRYEQYF	TGTGCCAGCAGTTTTAGGCTGGGGACAGGGAGGTACGAGCAGTACTTC
.	TRBJ2-1	TRBV24-1	.	CATSDPDRPRPNEQFF	TGTGCCACCAGTGATCCGGACAGACCAAGGCCTAATGAGCAGTTCTTC
.	TRBJ2-7	TRBV13	.	CASSLRGAVTPYEQYF	TGTGCCAGCAGCTTAAGGGGGGCAGTAACCCCCTACGAGCAGTACTTC
.	TRBJ1-1	TRBV7-7	.	CASTPGEVNTEAFF	TGTGCTAGCACCCCCGGAGAGGTGAACACTGAAGCTTTCTTT
.	TRBJ1-1	TRBV28	once	CASRAGNNEAFF	TGTGCCAGCCGAGCGGGGAATAATGAAGCTTTCTTT
TRBD2	TRBJ2-4	TRBV7-6	few	CASGTTDKNIQYF	TGTGCCAGCGGGACTACAGACAAAAACATTCAGTACTTC
.	TRBJ2-1	TRBV7-9	.	CASSSPREFYNEQFF	TGTGCCAGCAGCTCCCCACGGGAGTTCTACAATGAGCAGTTCTTC
.	TRBJ2-7	TRBV3-1	.	CASSQEVEVYEQYF	TGTGCCAGCAGCCAAGAGGTGGAAGTCTATGAGCAGTACTTC
.	TRBJ1-2	TRBV20-1	.	CSATIAGTTGYTF	TGCAGTGCTACCATAGCCGGGACTACTGGCTACACCTTC
TRBD2	TRBJ2-1	TRBV15	few	CATSRDELAGRYNEQFF	TGTGCCACCAGCAGAGATGAACTAGCGGGGAGGTACAATGAGCAGTTCTTC
.	TRBJ1-1	TRBV12-3/TRBV12-4	.	CASSLRGTNTEAFF	TGTGCCAGCAGTTTACGGGGCACGAACACTGAAGCTTTCTTT
.	TRBJ1-2	TRBV14	few	CASSQYKGPGLLGYTF	TGTGCCAGCAGCCAATACAAAGGACCAGGGTTGTTGGGCTACACCTTC
.	TRBJ1-4	TRBV7-2	few	CASRTQGLNEKLFF	TGTGCCAGCAGGACACAGGGCCTTAATGAAAAACTGTTTTTT
.	TRBJ2-3	TRBV7-9	many	CASSIGTSRNTDTQYF	TGTGCCAGCAGCATCGGGACTTCCCGTAACACAGATACGCAGTATTTT
TRBD1	TRBJ1-2	TRBV20-1	.	CSAADRLLYGYTF	TGCAGTGCTGCGGACAGGCTCCTCTATGGCTACACCTTC
.	TRBJ1-2	TRBV19	.	CASSSRTESYGYTF	TGTGCCAGTAGTTCCCGGACAGAAAGCTATGGCTACACCTTC
.	TRBJ1-2	TRBV5-1	.	CASSFRVDQRGNGYTF	TGCGCCAGCAGCTTTAGGGTGGATCAACGGGGGAATGGCTACACCTTC
.	TRBJ1-1	TRBV5-1	.	CASSAVGVNTEAFF	TGCGCCAGCAGCGCCGTTGGGGTGAACACTGAAGCTTTCTTT
TRBD1	TRBJ1-2	TRBV4-3	.	CASSQSIRGQDIYGYTF	TGCGCCAGCAGCCAGTCCATACGTGGACAGGACATATATGGCTACACCTTC
.	TRBJ1-6	TRBV20-1	.	CSARQAPNSPLHF	TGCAGTGCTAGGCAGGCCCCGAATTCACCCCTCCACTTT
.	TRBJ2-3	TRBV21-1	many	CASSPRRGHVDTQYF	TGTGCCAGCAGCCCCAGGAGGGGGCATGTAGATACGCAGTATTTT
.	TRBJ1-2	TRBV11-2	.	CASSLTGKGLYGYTF	TGTGCCAGCAGCTTAACTGGAAAGGGGCTATATGGCTACACCTTC
TRBD1	TRBJ2-4	TRBV14	.	CASSQGRGQYNEQYF	TGTGCCAGCAGCCAGGGAAGGGGACAGTACAATGAGCAGTACTTC
TRBD2	TRBJ2-1	TRBV15	once	CATAGEAGGYYNEQFF	TGTGCCACCGCCGGCGAAGCGGGGGGTTACTACAATGAGCAGTTCTTC
TRBD1	TRBJ1-1	TRBV27	.	CASSLWGQGTEAFF	TGTGCCAGCAGTTTATGGGGACAGGGAACTGAAGCTTTCTTT
TRBD1	TRBJ2-3	TRBV28	.	CASSPRTGVLDTQYF	TGTGCCAGCAGTCCCCGGACAGGGGTGCTCGATACGCAGTATTTT
.	TRBJ1-6	TRBV10-3	many	CAISESRSPSMDSPLHF	TGTGCCATCAGTGAGTCGAGGTCCCCCTCGATGGATTCACCCCTCCACTTT
.	TRBJ2-3	TRBV29-1	.	CSVLTTDTQYF	TGCAGCGTTCTCACAACAGATACGCAGTATTTT
.	TRBJ1-1	TRBV4-1	.	CASRPRDTKDTEAFF	TGCGCCAGCAGACCCCGGGACACCAAAGACACTGAAGCTTTCTTT
TRBD2	TRBJ2-3	TRBV20-1	few	CSASTSGGPSSTDTQYF	TGCAGTGCGTCCACTAGCGGGGGACCCTCTAGCACAGATACGCAGTATTTT